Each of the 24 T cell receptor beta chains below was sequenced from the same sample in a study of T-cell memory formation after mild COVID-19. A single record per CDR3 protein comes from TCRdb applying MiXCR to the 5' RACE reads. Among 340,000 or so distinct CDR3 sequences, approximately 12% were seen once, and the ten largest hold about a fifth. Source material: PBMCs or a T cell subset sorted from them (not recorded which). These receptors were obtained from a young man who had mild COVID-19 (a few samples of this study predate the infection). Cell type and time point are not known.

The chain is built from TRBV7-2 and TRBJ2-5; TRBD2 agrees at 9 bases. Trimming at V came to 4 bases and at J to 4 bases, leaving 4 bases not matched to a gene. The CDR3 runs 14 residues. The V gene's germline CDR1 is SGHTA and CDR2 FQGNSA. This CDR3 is CASSYGTSRETQYF. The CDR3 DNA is TGTGCCAGCAGCTACGGGACTAGCCGAGAGACCCAGTACTTC. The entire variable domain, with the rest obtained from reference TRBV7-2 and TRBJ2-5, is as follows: GAGVSQSPSNKVTEKGKDVELRCDPISGHTALYWYRQSLGQGLEFLIYFQGNSAPDKSGLPSDRFSAERTGGSVSTLTIQRTQQEDSAVYLCASSYGTSRETQYFGPGTRLLVL.

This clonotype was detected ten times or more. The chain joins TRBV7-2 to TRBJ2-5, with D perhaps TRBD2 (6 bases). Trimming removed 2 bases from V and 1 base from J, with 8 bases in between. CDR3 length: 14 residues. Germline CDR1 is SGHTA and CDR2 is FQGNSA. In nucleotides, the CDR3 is TGTGCCAGCAGCTTATCGCGGGGCCAAGAGACCCAGTACTTC. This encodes CASSLSRGQETQYF.

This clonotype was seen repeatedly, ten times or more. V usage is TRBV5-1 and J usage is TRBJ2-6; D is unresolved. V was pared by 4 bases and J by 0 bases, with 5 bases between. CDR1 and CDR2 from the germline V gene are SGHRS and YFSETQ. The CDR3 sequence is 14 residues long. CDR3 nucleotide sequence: TGCGCCAGCAGCGCCTCCTCTGGGGCCAACGTCCTGACTTTC. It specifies CASSASSGANVLTF.

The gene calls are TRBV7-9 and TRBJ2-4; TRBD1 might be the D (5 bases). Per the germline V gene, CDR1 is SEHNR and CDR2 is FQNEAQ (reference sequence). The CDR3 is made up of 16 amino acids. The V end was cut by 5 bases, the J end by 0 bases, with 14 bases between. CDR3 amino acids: CASSVGHLLAKNIQYF. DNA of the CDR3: TGTGCCAGCAGCGTGGGGCACCTATTAGCCAAAAACATTCAGTACTTC. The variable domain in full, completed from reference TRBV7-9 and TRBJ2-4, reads DTGVSQNPRHKITKRGQNVTFRCDPISEHNRLYWYRQTLGQGPEFLTYFQNEAQLEKSRLLSDRFSAERPKGSFSTLEIQRTEQGDSAMYLCASSVGHLLAKNIQYFGAGTRLSVL.

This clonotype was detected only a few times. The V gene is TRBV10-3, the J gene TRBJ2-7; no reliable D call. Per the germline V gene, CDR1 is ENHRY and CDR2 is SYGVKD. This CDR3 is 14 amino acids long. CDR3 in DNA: TGTGCCATCATTGAAGATTGGACCTCCCACGAGCAGTACGTC. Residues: CAIIEDWTSHEQYV.

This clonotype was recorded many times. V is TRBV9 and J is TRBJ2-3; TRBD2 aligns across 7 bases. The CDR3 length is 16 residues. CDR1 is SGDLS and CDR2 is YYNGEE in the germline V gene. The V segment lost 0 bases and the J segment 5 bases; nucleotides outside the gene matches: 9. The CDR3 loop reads CASSVGGLPSGDTQYF. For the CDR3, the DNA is TGTGCCAGCAGCGTAGGGGGACTACCCTCTGGAGATACGCAGTATTTT.

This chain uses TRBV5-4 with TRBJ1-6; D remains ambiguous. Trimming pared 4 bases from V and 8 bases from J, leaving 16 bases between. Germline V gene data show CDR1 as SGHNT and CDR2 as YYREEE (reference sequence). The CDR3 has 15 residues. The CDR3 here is CASSVTAGLDSPLHF. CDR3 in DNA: TGTGCCAGCAGCGTCACAGCGGGCCTGGATTCACCCCTCCACTTT.

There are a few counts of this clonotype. This chain's CDR3 is CASSPGGAITDTQYF. The CDR3 DNA follows: TGTGCCAGCAGCCCCGGGGGGGCCATAACCGATACGCAGTATTTT. The rearrangement joins TRBV9 to TRBJ2-3; 8 bases agree with TRBD2. The CDR3 spans 15 residues. CDR1 SGDLS and CDR2 YYNGEE come from the germline V gene. V trimming: 4 bases; J trimming: 6 bases; junction bases outside the gene matches: 10.

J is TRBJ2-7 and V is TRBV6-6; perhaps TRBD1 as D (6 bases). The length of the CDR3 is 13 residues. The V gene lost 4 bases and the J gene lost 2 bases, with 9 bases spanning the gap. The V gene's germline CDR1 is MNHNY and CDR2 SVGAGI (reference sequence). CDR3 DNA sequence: TGTGCCAGCAGTTGGGACAAGGCCTACGAGCAGTACGTC. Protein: CASSWDKAYEQYV.

Written as DNA, the CDR3 is TGCGCCAGCAGCCGCAAAAATACAGGGAACACTGAAGCTTTCTTT. As protein: CASSRKNTGNTEAFF. The chain recombines TRBV4-1 with TRBJ1-1, with a tentative D call TRBD1 (5 bases). The CDR3 has 15 amino acids. V lost 4 bases and J lost 1, with 13 bases in between. The germline V gene encodes CDR1 MGHRA and CDR2 YSYEKL.

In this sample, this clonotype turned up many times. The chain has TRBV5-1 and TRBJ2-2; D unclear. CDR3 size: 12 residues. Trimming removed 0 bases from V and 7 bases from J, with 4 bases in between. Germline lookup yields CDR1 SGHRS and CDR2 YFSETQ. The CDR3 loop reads CASSLDVGELFF. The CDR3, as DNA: TGCGCCAGCAGCTTGGACGTCGGGGAGCTGTTTTTT.

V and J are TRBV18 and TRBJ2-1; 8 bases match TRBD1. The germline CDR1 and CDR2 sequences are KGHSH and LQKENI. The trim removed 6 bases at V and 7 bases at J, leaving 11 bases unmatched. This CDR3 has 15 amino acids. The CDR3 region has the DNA TGTGCCAGCTCCGCCTCGGACAGGGCAGGGAATGAGCAGTTCTTC. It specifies CASSASDRAGNEQFF.

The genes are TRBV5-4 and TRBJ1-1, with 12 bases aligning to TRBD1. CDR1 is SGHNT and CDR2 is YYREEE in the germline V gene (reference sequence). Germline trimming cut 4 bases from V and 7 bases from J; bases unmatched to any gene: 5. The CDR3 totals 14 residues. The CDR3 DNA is TGTGCCAGCAGCCGGGGACAGGGGGCTGGTGAAGCTTTCTTT. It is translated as CASSRGQGAGEAFF.

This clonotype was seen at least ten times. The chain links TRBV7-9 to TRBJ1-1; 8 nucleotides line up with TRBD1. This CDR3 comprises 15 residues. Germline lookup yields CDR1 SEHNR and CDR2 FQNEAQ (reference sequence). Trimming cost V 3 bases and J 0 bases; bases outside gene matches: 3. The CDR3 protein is CASSLQGAMNTEAFF. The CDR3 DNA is TGTGCCAGCAGCTTGCAGGGGGCGATGAACACTGAAGCTTTCTTT.

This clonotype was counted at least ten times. The CDR3 DNA follows: TGTGCCAGCAGTGACATAGGTACGCTCACTGAAGCTTTCTTT. Residues: CASSDIGTLTEAFF. The chain couples TRBV25-1 to TRBJ1-1; D ambiguous. Germline V CDR1 and CDR2: MGHDK, SYGVNS. V was cut by 3 bases and J by 4 bases, with 12 bases left in between. This CDR3 is 14 amino acids long. Using reference TRBV25-1 and TRBJ1-1 for the parts outside the CDR3, the full variable domain is EADIYQTPRYLVIGTGKKITLECSQTMGHDKMYWYQQDPGMELHLIHYSYGVNSTEKGDLSSESTVSRIRTEHFPLTLESARPSHTSQYLCASSDIGTLTEAFFGQGTRLTVV.

This CDR3 is CASSPDRGQSYEQYV. The CDR3 region has the DNA TGTGCCAGCAGCCCCGACAGGGGGCAAAGCTACGAGCAGTACGTC. The rearrangement joins TRBV7-8 to TRBJ2-7, with 10 positions matching TRBD1. With V trimmed by 5 bases and J by 3 bases, 7 bases remained unmatched. This CDR3 spans 15 amino acids. Looked up from germline, CDR1 is SGHVS and CDR2 is FQNEAQ.

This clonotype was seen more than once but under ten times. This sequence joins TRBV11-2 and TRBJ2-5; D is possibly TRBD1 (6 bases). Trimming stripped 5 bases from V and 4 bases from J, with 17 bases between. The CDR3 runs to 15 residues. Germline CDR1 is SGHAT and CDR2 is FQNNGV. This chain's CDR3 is CASSRGQLGLETQYF. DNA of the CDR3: TGTGCCAGCAGCCGAGGACAGCTAGGGCTAGAGACCCAGTACTTC.

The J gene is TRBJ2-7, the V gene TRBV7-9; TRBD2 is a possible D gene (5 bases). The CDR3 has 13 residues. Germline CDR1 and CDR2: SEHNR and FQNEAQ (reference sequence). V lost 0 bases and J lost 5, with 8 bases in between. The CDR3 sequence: CASSLASGNEQYV. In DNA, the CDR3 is TGTGCCAGCAGCTTAGCGTCGGGAAACGAGCAGTACGTC.

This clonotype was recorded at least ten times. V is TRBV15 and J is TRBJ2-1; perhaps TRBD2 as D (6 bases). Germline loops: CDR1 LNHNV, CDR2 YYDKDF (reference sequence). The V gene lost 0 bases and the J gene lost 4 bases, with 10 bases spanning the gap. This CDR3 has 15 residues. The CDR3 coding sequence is TGTGCCACCAGCAGAGAACCGGGGGTTTACAATGAGCAGTTCTTC. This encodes CATSREPGVYNEQFF.

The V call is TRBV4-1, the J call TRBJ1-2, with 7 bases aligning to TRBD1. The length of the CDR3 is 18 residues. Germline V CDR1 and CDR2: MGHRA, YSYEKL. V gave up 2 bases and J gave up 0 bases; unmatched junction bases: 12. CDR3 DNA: TGCGCCAGCAGCCAAAGAGCGGGGACAGCCGGCTCTAACTATGGCTACACCTTC. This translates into CASSQRAGTAGSNYGYTF.

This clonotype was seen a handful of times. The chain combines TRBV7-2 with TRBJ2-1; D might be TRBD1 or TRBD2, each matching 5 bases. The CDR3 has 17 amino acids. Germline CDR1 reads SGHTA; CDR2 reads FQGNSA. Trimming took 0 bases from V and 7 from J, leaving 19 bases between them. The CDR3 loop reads CASSLAGTTVQGNEQFF. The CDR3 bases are TGTGCCAGCAGCTTAGCCGGGACCACGGTCCAGGGTAATGAGCAGTTCTTC.

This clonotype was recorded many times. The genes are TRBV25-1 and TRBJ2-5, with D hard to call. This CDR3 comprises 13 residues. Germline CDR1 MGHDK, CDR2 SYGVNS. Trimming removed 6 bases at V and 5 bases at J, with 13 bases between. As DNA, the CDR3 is TGTGCCAGCAGATTAGGCGGCACGGAGACCCAGTACTTC. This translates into CASRLGGTETQYF.

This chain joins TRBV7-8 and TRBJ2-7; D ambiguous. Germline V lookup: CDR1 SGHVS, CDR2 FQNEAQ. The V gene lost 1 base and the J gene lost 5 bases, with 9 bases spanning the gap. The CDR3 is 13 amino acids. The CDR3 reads CASSLDRGNEQYV. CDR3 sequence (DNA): TGTGCCAGCAGCTTAGATAGAGGAAACGAGCAGTACGTC.

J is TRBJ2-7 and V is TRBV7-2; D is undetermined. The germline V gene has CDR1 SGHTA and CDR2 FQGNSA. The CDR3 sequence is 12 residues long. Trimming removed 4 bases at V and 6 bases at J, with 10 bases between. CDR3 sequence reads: CASSWYLGEQYF. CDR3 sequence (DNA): TGTGCCAGCAGCTGGTATCTGGGCGAGCAGTACTTC.